One sample yielded the 15 T cell receptor beta chains listed below, sequenced in a study of human T cells and chemical hapten exposure. In TCRdb, the RACE reads were re-called with MiXCR into one record per CDR3 protein. The sample consists of about 360,000 distinct CDR3 sequences, 5.5% to 8% of them appearing once. Time point specified: patch test 1, 2 weeks after DPC sensitization. Indicated treatment: therapeutic diphenylcyclopropenone sensitization with weekly scalp DPC. This material consisted of whole blood, taken in connection with sensitization to the hapten diphenylcyclopropenone (DPC). The source is a woman under 30 with alopecia areata. Some clones in this sample may be carry-over from other donors' samples.

V usage is TRBV4-3 and J usage is TRBJ1-2, with a possible D match to TRBD1 (6 bases). The V end lost 4 bases, the J end lost 2 bases, and 14 bases lay between the germline ends. CDR3 length: 15 amino acids. Germline-derived CDR1 and CDR2 are LGHNA and YSLEER. The CDR3 reads CASSLLPGDNYGYTF. As DNA, the CDR3 is TGCGCCAGCAGCCTCCTACCAGGGGACAACTATGGCTACACCTTC.

This clonotype was counted between two and nine times. This rearrangement joins TRBV2 to TRBJ2-3, with 8 bases lining up with TRBD1. The CDR3 has 12 amino acids. The V segment lost 8 bases and the J segment 4 bases; nucleotides outside the gene matches: 2. The germline gives CDR1 SNHLY, CDR2 FYNNEI. Written as DNA, the CDR3 is TGTGCCAGCGGACAGGGTCCAGATACGCAGTATTTT. This codes for CASGQGPDTQYF.

This clonotype showed up many times. The rearrangement links TRBV7-9 to TRBJ2-7, with TRBD2 matching over 8 bases. Per germline, CDR1 SEHNR and CDR2 FQNEAQ (reference sequence). CDR3 length: 12 residues. Trimming took 8 bases from V and 7 from J; bases not matched to a gene: 7. The CDR3 sequence: CASVGGAREQYF. The CDR3 nucleotides are TGTGCCAGCGTCGGGGGGGCTAGGGAGCAGTACTTC.

The gene calls are TRBV6-1 and TRBJ2-6; 8 bases are a match to TRBD2. J lost 0 bases, V lost 10 bases, and 8 bases had no gene match. CDR1 is MNHNS and CDR2 is SASEGT in the germline V gene. The CDR3 loop spans 16 amino acids. This CDR3 reads CAIQAGVDSGANVLTF. The CDR3 region has the DNA TGTGCCATACAAGCGGGGGTCGACTCTGGGGCCAACGTCCTGACTTTC.

The V gene is TRBV2, the J gene TRBJ2-7, with D unresolved. Per germline, CDR1 SNHLY and CDR2 FYNNEI. Trimming took 6 bases from V and 6 from J, leaving 21 bases between them. This CDR3 region has 15 residues. The CDR3 DNA sequence: TGTGCCAGCAGCGAAAGGACCGCCGCGGCCTCCGAGCAGTACTTC. Amino acids: CASSERTAAASEQYF.

This clonotype was counted only a few times. V and J are TRBV29-1 and TRBJ1-5, with a weak D call TRBD1 (5 bases). CDR1 SQVTM and CDR2 ANQGSEA come from the germline V gene. V was clipped by 3 bases and J by 4 bases, with 10 bases between them. This CDR3 has 13 amino acids. The CDR3 region is CSVDDGTNQPQHF. Here the CDR3 DNA reads TGCAGCGTTGACGACGGGACGAATCAGCCCCAGCATTTT.

A word on this clonotype: A much larger clone lies a single base off, so this may be a read error. The chain couples TRBV5-4 to TRBJ2-7; D perhaps matches TRBD2 (5 bases). V gave up 4 bases and J gave up 3 bases, with 11 bases separating them. Germline assignment: CDR1 SGHNT and CDR2 YYREEE (reference sequence). This CDR3 has 13 amino acids. The DNA of the CDR3 is TGTGCCAGCAGCGCGGGTGCTCTCTACGAGCAGTACTTC. Its protein is CASSAGALYEQYF.

This clonotype showed up many times. This chain connects TRBV5-4 to TRBJ1-3; D is ambiguous. CDR1 is SGHNT, CDR2 YYREEE, per germline (reference sequence). This CDR3 has 15 residues. Trimming took off 1 base at V and 0 bases at J, with 8 bases between the two ends. CDR3 bases: TGTGCCAGCAGCTTGAGTACCGGCTCTGGAAACACCATATATTTT. It is translated as CASSLSTGSGNTIYF.

This clonotype was detected many times. The chain carries TRBV28 and TRBJ1-1, with D possibly matching TRBD1 (6 bases). The CDR3 extends over 13 amino acids. V lost 6 bases, J lost 5 bases, and 13 bases lay in between. CDR1 is MDHEN and CDR2 is SYDVKM in the germline V gene. The CDR3 DNA reads TGTGCCAGCAGGCCGGGACAAGGGACTGAAGCTTTCTTT. It is translated as CASRPGQGTEAFF.

The chain links TRBV5-8 to TRBJ2-5, with D perhaps TRBD2 (6 bases). Germline CDR1 is SGHTS and CDR2 is YDEGEE. CDR3 length: 15 residues. Trimming removed 5 bases from V and 7 bases from J, with 21 bases in between. CDR3 DNA sequence: TGTGCCAGCAGGAAGCCGGGACTCCCCCACGGGACCCAGTACTTC. This sequence encodes CASRKPGLPHGTQYF.

This clonotype was detected a few times. V gene TRBV7-9 combines with J gene TRBJ1-6; D perhaps matches TRBD1 (6 bases). Trimming shortened V by 6 bases and J by 7 bases, and 16 bases separated the two germline ends. Germline V CDR1 and CDR2: SEHNR, FQNEAQ (reference sequence). The CDR3 is 15 amino acids. The CDR3 region is CASRGPGAQNSPLHF. CDR3 bases: TGTGCCAGCAGGGGACCGGGGGCCCAAAATTCACCCCTCCACTTT.

This clonotype came up a few times. V gene TRBV6-1 combines with J gene TRBJ1-5; 10 bases match TRBD1. V lost 5 bases, J lost 8 bases, and 18 bases stayed unmatched. Germline-derived CDR1 and CDR2 are MNHNS and SASEGT. The CDR3 covers 18 residues. CDR3 sequence reads: CASSRRSWDRGVAEPQHF. The CDR3 nucleotides are TGTGCCAGCAGTAGACGTTCATGGGACAGGGGTGTGGCGGAGCCCCAGCATTTT.

This clonotype was counted many times. This chain connects TRBV12-3 or TRBV12-4 to TRBJ2-2, with D possibly matching TRBD1 (5 bases). Trimming left V 6 bases short and J 3 bases short, with 11 bases between. This CDR3 has 14 amino acids. The CDR3, as DNA: TGTGCCAGCAGCATTGCAGGGTACACCGGGGAGCTGTTTTTT. This translates into CASSIAGYTGELFF.

This clonotype was counted a single time. The chain combines TRBV20-1 with TRBJ1-1; D uncertain. Germline V gene data show CDR1 as DFQATT and CDR2 as SNEGSKA (reference sequence). Trimming removed 5 bases at V and 6 bases at J, with 16 bases between. CDR3 length equals 13 residues. In nucleotides, the CDR3 is TGCAGTGCTTCACGGGCCGGGTCCGCTGAAGCTTTCTTT. Protein sequence: CSASRAGSAEAFF.

Ten or more counts support this clonotype. The chain recombines TRBV4-3 with TRBJ2-7, with D possibly TRBD2 on 6 matching bases. Germline values: CDR1 LGHNA, CDR2 YSLEER. The ends were cut back, 0 bases at V and 4 bases at J, with 13 bases in the middle. The CDR3 has 15 amino acids. The CDR3 loop reads CASSQDESGGYEQYF. As DNA, the CDR3 is TGCGCCAGCAGCCAAGATGAATCTGGAGGGTACGAGCAGTACTTC.